The clone carrying this T cell receptor beta chain was seen a single time. No antigen is known for it. Donors included only healthy HIV-negative adults lacking recent acute infections or vaccinations. CCR7-negative CD45RA+ TemRA cells were combined with CD45RO+ cells to form CD8 memory. This CDR3 region has 13 residues. V was cut by 0 bases and J by 1 base, with 3 bases left in between. Germline V gene lookup returns CDR1 GTSNPN and CDR2 SVGIG (reference sequence). Genomic DNA from each subset was divided evenly over several immunoSEQ plates. The method was immunoSEQ multiplex PCR; TCRdb's version includes in-frame clones alone and lacks a portion of them. The sample holds roughly 120,000 clones; around two thirds are singletons and the top ten take around 25%. The data were obtained in a study of shared clonotypes between healthy human individuals. Broader study findings: A generally larger estimated richness was seen in naive subsets than in memory subsets.

The chain links TRBV30 to TRBJ2-2, with D hard to call. This clonotype originated in a woman aged 30 to 39 in good health. The specimen was memory CD8+ T cells sorted from blood. Subset denoted: CD45RO+ cells pooled with CCR7-negative TemRA cells. The DNA of the CDR3 is TGTGCCTGGAGTGTTTGGAACACCGGGGAGCTGTTTTTT. Encoded protein: CAWSVWNTGELFF.